This TCR beta chain was sequenced for a study of shared clonotypes between healthy human individuals. It was around 180 ng DNA, about 30,000 T cell genomes, that sorted-subset replicate PCRs used. The protocol was immunoSEQ multiplex PCR, while the TCRdb copy is restricted to in-frame clones and leaves out a portion. The sample has approximately 2.5 million clones; around 94% are singletons. The V gene's germline CDR1 is SGHRS and CDR2 YFSETQ. V lost 2 bases and J lost 5; bases outside the gene matches: 5. CDR3 length equals 15 residues. Each sample came from a Caucasian adult donor living in Nashville, Tennessee.

This receptor was identified in a young man in good health. The sample taken for sequencing was naive CD4+ T cells sorted from blood. Indicated subset: CD45RA+ positively selected. This chain joins TRBV5-1 and TRBJ2-2; 8 positions agree with TRBD1. The CDR3 protein is CASSLQGVGTGELFF. As DNA, the CDR3 is TGCGCCAGCAGCTTACAGGGGGTAGGAACCGGGGAGCTGTTTTTT.